The rows below give T cell receptor beta chains drawn from one sample of a study of radiotherapy plus CTLA-4 blockade in lung cancer. Produced via immunoSEQ multiplex PCR; TCRdb's table is partial and in-frame only. The table lists tens of thousands of clones, around four fifths of them singletons. This specimen was peripheral blood, taken from a patient treated with radiotherapy plus ipilimumab. The receptors originated from a human donor with non-small cell lung cancer who had a complete response to radiotherapy plus ipilimumab. Both conserved end residues are part of each CDR3. D genes are given only for firm matches. Clone size is shown for a subset of rows, as once, few, many or a class of expanded clone.

j_call: TRBJ1-2
d_call: TRBD1
v_call: TRBV27
clone_size: .
cdr3_aa: CASSRERQGYGYTF
cdr3_nt: TGTGCCAGCAGTCGAGAAAGACAGGGATATGGCTACACCTTC

j_call: TRBJ2-5
d_call: .
v_call: TRBV19
clone_size: .
cdr3_aa: CASSTLRANQETQYF
cdr3_nt: TGTGCCAGTAGTACCCTCCGGGCCAACCAAGAGACCCAGTACTTC

j_call: TRBJ2-1
d_call: .
v_call: TRBV9
clone_size: .
cdr3_aa: CASSVATGGYSYNEQFF
cdr3_nt: TGTGCCAGCAGCGTAGCTACGGGCGGGTACTCCTACAATGAGCAGTTCTTC

j_call: TRBJ2-7
d_call: TRBD2
v_call: TRBV4-1
clone_size: .
cdr3_aa: CASSPLLKRGTYEQYF
cdr3_nt: TGCGCCAGCAGCCCTCTCCTGAAGCGGGGGACCTACGAGCAGTACTTC

j_call: TRBJ1-2
d_call: .
v_call: TRBV6-6
clone_size: .
cdr3_aa: CASQDRPRNYGYTF
cdr3_nt: TGTGCCAGTCAGGACAGACCGAGGAACTATGGCTACACCTTC

j_call: TRBJ1-4
d_call: TRBD1
v_call: TRBV5-6
clone_size: .
cdr3_aa: CASSWLDRTNEKLFF
cdr3_nt: TGTGCCAGCAGCTGGTTGGACAGGACTAATGAAAAACTGTTTTTT

j_call: TRBJ2-3
d_call: TRBD1
v_call: TRBV7-2
clone_size: .
cdr3_aa: CASSFAHRDRGTDTQYF
cdr3_nt: TGTGCCAGCAGCTTTGCCCACCGGGACAGGGGCACAGATACGCAGTATTTT

j_call: TRBJ2-5
d_call: .
v_call: TRBV5-4
clone_size: once
cdr3_aa: CASSFDEETQYF
cdr3_nt: TGTGCCAGCAGCTTTGACGAAGAGACCCAGTACTTC

j_call: TRBJ2-5
d_call: TRBD2
v_call: TRBV19
clone_size: once
cdr3_aa: CASSIPGLAGVGETQYF
cdr3_nt: TGTGCCAGTAGCATACCGGGACTAGCGGGAGTGGGGGAGACCCAGTACTTC

j_call: TRBJ2-4
d_call: TRBD1
v_call: TRBV18
clone_size: few
cdr3_aa: CASSPRDRLAKNIQYF
cdr3_nt: TGTGCCAGCTCACCCCGGGACAGACTAGCCAAAAACATTCAGTACTTC

j_call: TRBJ2-3
d_call: .
v_call: TRBV6-6
clone_size: .
cdr3_aa: CASSYSSGRTDTQYF
cdr3_nt: TGTGCCAGCAGTTACTCTTCGGGTCGCACAGATACGCAGTATTTT

j_call: TRBJ2-7
d_call: TRBD2
v_call: TRBV10-3
clone_size: .
cdr3_aa: CAISASGGGNYEQYF
cdr3_nt: TGTGCCATCAGTGCAAGCGGCGGGGGGAACTACGAGCAGTACTTC

j_call: TRBJ1-2
d_call: .
v_call: TRBV7-2
clone_size: .
cdr3_aa: CASSPRRDGHGYTF
cdr3_nt: TGTGCCAGCAGCCCGCGCCGGGACGGACATGGCTACACCTTC

j_call: TRBJ2-1
d_call: .
v_call: TRBV10-3
clone_size: .
cdr3_aa: CAISESREDYNEQFF
cdr3_nt: TGTGCCATCAGTGAGTCAAGGGAGGACTACAATGAGCAGTTCTTC

j_call: TRBJ1-5
d_call: .
v_call: TRBV19
clone_size: .
cdr3_aa: CASRKLGGNQPQHF
cdr3_nt: TGTGCCAGTAGGAAGTTGGGGGGCAATCAGCCCCAGCATTTT

j_call: TRBJ1-1
d_call: .
v_call: TRBV7-9
clone_size: .
cdr3_aa: CASSFNKNTEAFF
cdr3_nt: TGTGCCAGCAGCTTCAACAAGAACACTGAAGCTTTCTTT

j_call: TRBJ1-1
d_call: .
v_call: TRBV7-2
clone_size: .
cdr3_aa: CASSLNTHTEAFF
cdr3_nt: TGTGCCAGCAGCTTGAACACCCACACTGAAGCTTTCTTT

j_call: TRBJ1-1
d_call: .
v_call: TRBV7-9
clone_size: once
cdr3_aa: CASSLGQAMNTEAFF
cdr3_nt: TGTGCCAGCAGCTTAGGGCAAGCAATGAACACTGAAGCTTTCTTT

j_call: TRBJ1-3
d_call: TRBD1
v_call: TRBV9
clone_size: few
cdr3_aa: CASNQGAAGNTIYF
cdr3_nt: TGTGCCAGCAATCAGGGGGCTGCTGGAAACACCATATATTTT

j_call: TRBJ1-1
d_call: .
v_call: TRBV7-2
clone_size: .
cdr3_aa: CASSSNRNTEAFF
cdr3_nt: TGTGCCAGCAGCTCGAACAGAAACACTGAAGCTTTCTTT

j_call: TRBJ1-5
d_call: TRBD1
v_call: TRBV7-2
clone_size: .
cdr3_aa: CASSLKEGASQPQHF
cdr3_nt: TGTGCCAGCAGCTTAAAGGAGGGGGCAAGTCAGCCCCAGCATTTT

j_call: TRBJ1-4
d_call: .
v_call: TRBV7-9
clone_size: .
cdr3_aa: CASSFVGGDSEKLFF
cdr3_nt: TGTGCCAGCAGCTTTGTGGGTGGAGATAGTGAAAAACTGTTTTTT

j_call: TRBJ2-6
d_call: .
v_call: TRBV6-5
clone_size: .
cdr3_aa: CASSYSRGTGANILTF
cdr3_nt: TGTGCCAGCAGTTACTCGAGGGGGACGGGGGCCAACATCCTGACTTTC

j_call: TRBJ2-7
d_call: .
v_call: TRBV6-1
clone_size: .
cdr3_aa: CASRAPSSYEQYF
cdr3_nt: TGTGCCAGCAGGGCCCCGAGCTCCTACGAGCAGTACTTC

j_call: TRBJ1-2
d_call: TRBD1
v_call: TRBV6-1
clone_size: .
cdr3_aa: CASSEGIIGTGGNGYTF
cdr3_nt: TGTGCCAGCAGTGAAGGAATAATTGGGACAGGGGGCAATGGCTACACCTTC

j_call: TRBJ1-1
d_call: TRBD1
v_call: TRBV20-1
clone_size: once
cdr3_aa: CSAGDRSEAFF
cdr3_nt: TGCAGTGCAGGGGACAGAAGTGAAGCTTTCTTT

j_call: TRBJ2-2
d_call: .
v_call: TRBV6-6
clone_size: .
cdr3_aa: CASSYGVLGTGELFF
cdr3_nt: TGTGCCAGCAGTTACGGAGTTCTAGGCACCGGGGAGCTGTTTTTT

j_call: TRBJ2-1
d_call: .
v_call: TRBV9
clone_size: .
cdr3_aa: CASSDKATENNEQFF
cdr3_nt: TGTGCCAGCAGCGACAAGGCCACGGAAAACAATGAGCAGTTCTTC

j_call: TRBJ2-5
d_call: .
v_call: TRBV11-2
clone_size: .
cdr3_aa: CASSLTRETQYF
cdr3_nt: TGTGCCAGCAGCCTAACTCGGGAGACCCAGTACTTC

j_call: TRBJ1-1
d_call: TRBD1
v_call: TRBV27
clone_size: .
cdr3_aa: CASSFRNPGTGGLNTEAFF
cdr3_nt: TGTGCCAGCAGTTTCCGAAATCCCGGGACAGGGGGACTGAACACTGAAGCTTTCTTT

j_call: TRBJ1-1
d_call: .
v_call: TRBV15
clone_size: .
cdr3_aa: CATSIVGEAEAFF
cdr3_nt: TGTGCCACCAGCATCGTAGGGGAGGCTGAAGCTTTCTTT

j_call: TRBJ2-5
d_call: TRBD2
v_call: TRBV7-2
clone_size: .
cdr3_aa: CASSLGGLAEETQYF
cdr3_nt: TGTGCCAGCAGTTTGGGAGGACTAGCGGAAGAGACCCAGTACTTC

j_call: TRBJ1-1
d_call: .
v_call: TRBV10-1
clone_size: few
cdr3_aa: CASSEDVDNTEAFF
cdr3_nt: TGCGCCAGCAGTGAAGACGTAGATAACACTGAAGCTTTCTTT

j_call: TRBJ1-1
d_call: .
v_call: TRBV27
clone_size: .
cdr3_aa: CASSPQGKTEAFF
cdr3_nt: TGTGCCAGCAGTCCCCAGGGAAAAACTGAAGCTTTCTTT

j_call: TRBJ1-1
d_call: .
v_call: TRBV5-1
clone_size: once
cdr3_aa: CASSPGGGYMNTEAFF
cdr3_nt: TGCGCCAGCAGCCCCGGCGGGGGATACATGAACACTGAAGCTTTCTTT

j_call: TRBJ2-4
d_call: .
v_call: TRBV7-2
clone_size: .
cdr3_aa: CASSLGGSEGQYF
cdr3_nt: TGTGCCAGCAGCTTAGGTGGTAGCGAGGGTCAGTACTTC

j_call: TRBJ1-4
d_call: .
v_call: TRBV6-5
clone_size: .
cdr3_aa: CASRTGTSREKLFF
cdr3_nt: TGTGCCAGCAGGACTGGGACTTCCCGGGAAAAACTGTTTTTT